The subject of this entry is one T cell receptor beta chain. This clonotype was seen only a few times. It lacks a known antigen. One base away there is no much larger clone; base qualities are not given. Including cysteine and phenylalanine, the CDR3 has 13 amino acids. The DNA shown is the 39-base CDR3, in frame from base 1. V is clipped by 6 bases and J by 1 base, and the sequence between their germline boundaries is 9 bases long. The record originates from a study of T cells after yellow fever vaccination (dated by TCRdb to the late 2010s). About the study as a whole: The SMART-Seq v4 Ultra Low Input RNA kit was used to prepare libraries from fractions with low cell numbers. To follow T-cell clones before and after both primary and booster YFV17D yellow fever vaccination, bulk TCR alpha and beta repertoires underwent longitudinal sequencing. Two healthy male donors made up the cohort, one aged 18 to 29 years and the other aged 30 to 40 years. Blood was collected at multiple timepoints before and after primary and secondary immunization, and bulk PBMC replicates and cell subsets were isolated.

These reads were obtained on an Illumina NovaSeq 6000. TCR cDNA was synthesized by 5'RACE template switching, through which a universal primer site and unique molecular identifiers were introduced. Priming for cDNA synthesis came from both the TCR alpha and TCR beta constant segments. Library amplification used two PCR steps, and the second PCR step added sample barcodes and sequencing adapters. Sequencing of libraries was performed on Illumina HiSeq 2500 (2x100 bp) or NovaSeq (2x150 bp). As for the original processing: MIGEC was used to demultiplex reads and collapse the reads into UMI consensus sequences, and MiXCR was used for V(D)J alignment. Clonotypes responding to the vaccine were identified with edgeR on replicate PBMC samples, with the criteria of FDR below 0.01 and a log2 fold change above 5 up to day 15. Each bulk clonotype received a CD4 or CD8 identity based on whether the sequenced CD4 or CD8 repertoire contained that clonotype at higher abundance. TCRdb reanalyzed the raw reads on its own, using fastp at Q25 for trimming and MiXCR for clone calling, and kept in-frame beta chains. Under each unique CDR3 protein, matching rows form one entry showing the most common genes and DNA. TCRdb's processing, not the authors', yielded these V and J calls. This sample gives about 310,000 distinct CDR3 sequences in total; roughly 3.5% of them show up just once. The ten largest clonotypes hold 23% of the sample.

The treatment or condition label for this specimen denotes: live attenuated yellow fever vaccine strain. At each blood-draw timepoint, two biological replicates of bulk PBMCs were obtained. PBMCs were isolated from peripheral blood using a standard Ficoll-Paque protocol. TriZol was used to extract RNA from bulk PBMCs, CD4 and CD8 fractions, and dextramer-positive and dextramer-negative fractions. The research as a whole found: Most clones expanded after primary vaccination were re-detected after the booster (almost 98% of CD4 and around nine tenths of CD8), suggesting broad memory maintenance. Because abundant contaminating clonotypes from the bulk population could be contained in FACS-sorted repertoires, computational filtering was required. The secondary T-cell response was weaker than the primary response but faster, peaking on day 5 instead of day 15. Because the study included only a couple of donors, the extent to which the findings can be generalized is limited. A small fraction of clonotypes appeared in both the CD4 and CD8 compartments, likely as a result of convergent recombination.

The source was PBMCs, collected on the day of the yellow fever booster vaccination. This TCR was recovered from a young man who received the YFV17D yellow fever vaccine. Here the chain combines TRBV12-3 or TRBV12-4 and TRBJ1-1; TRBD1 is a weak D gene call, 5 bases matching. The DNA sequence is as follows: TGTGCCAGCAGGGGGGACGGGAACACTGAAGCTTTCTTT. The encoded protein is CASRGDGNTEAFF.